The source of this T cell receptor beta chain is a study of spatial heterogeneity in lung cancer. As for the study in general: In raw reads, more than 9.5 appearances on average were recorded for each unique TCR and UMI combination.

This clonotype was seen at least ten times. Each molecule of TCR cDNA was tagged with one unique molecular identifier. Via MiXCR, TCRdb re-called the 5' RACE reads, giving one row per CDR3 protein. The data contain under 50,000 distinct CDR3 sequences, around 5.2% of them singletons. The CDR3 consists of 13 residues. From germline, CDR1 is SNHLY and CDR2 FYNNEI. V shed 7 bases and J 2 bases; nucleotides not matched to a gene: 4. Specified time point: sample taken at primary tumor resection. The sample in question was PBMCs, obtained at surgery. This clonotype was sampled from a female donor with early-stage non-small cell lung cancer. The V and J genes are TRBV2 and TRBJ2-5, with TRBD2 matching 7 bases. CDR3 protein: CASTGLDQETQYF. DNA for the CDR3: TGTGCCAGCACAGGACTAGATCAAGAGACCCAGTACTTC.